The rows below give T cell receptor beta chains drawn from one sample of a study of T cell responses to AZD1222 COVID-19 vaccine. Libraries were prepared by immunoSEQ multiplex PCR; TCRdb keeps only in-frame clonotypes and omits some of them. There are roughly 130,000 clones in the sample; 88% occur only once, and 7.6% lies in the top ten. Source: peripheral blood, taken on day 0 of AZD1222 vaccination. Receptor source: an adult in good health. CDR3s include the opening cysteine and the closing phenylalanine or tryptophan. D genes are given only for firm matches. Where a row states a size, it is once, few, many or the class of an expanded clone; other rows omit it.

size	V	D	J	DNA	CDR3
once	TRBV7-2	NA	TRBJ2-7	TGTGCCAGCAGCTTAGGGACACACGAGCAGTACTTC	CASSLGTHEQYF
NA	TRBV5-6	TRBD1	TRBJ2-1	TGTGCCAGCAGCTTCGACCGGGACAGGGCAACGTTCTTC	CASSFDRDRATFF
NA	TRBV27	NA	TRBJ1-6	TGTGCCAGCAGGGCGACCTATAATTCACCCCTCCACTTT	CASRATYNSPLHF
NA	TRBV28	NA	TRBJ2-7	TGTGCCAGCAGCGTGACGGCCTCCGGAGGCTCCTACGAGCAGTACTTC	CASSVTASGGSYEQYF
NA	TRBV7-2	NA	TRBJ2-7	TGTGCCAGCAGCCAGCCCGGACTCAACTACGAGCAGTACTTC	CASSQPGLNYEQYF
NA	TRBV7-6	NA	TRBJ1-3	TGTGCCAGCAGCCCGGCAGGTAGCTCTGGAAACACCATATATTTT	CASSPAGSSGNTIYF
NA	TRBV6-5	NA	TRBJ1-4	TGTGCCAGCAGTTACACGACAGCAACTAATGAAAAACTGTTTTTT	CASSYTTATNEKLFF
NA	TRBV19	NA	TRBJ2-1	TGTGCCAGTAATCCCGGGGACACCGGCCTGAATGAGCAGTTCTTC	CASNPGDTGLNEQFF
NA	TRBV11-3	NA	TRBJ2-5	TGTGCCAGCAGCTTAGGGGCACAGGGTGGCCAAGAGACCCAGTACTTC	CASSLGAQGGQETQYF
NA	TRBV11-2	NA	TRBJ1-5	TGTGCCAGCAGCTCGGACCGTAATCAGCCCCAGCATTTT	CASSSDRNQPQHF
NA	TRBV10-2	NA	TRBJ2-2	TGCGCCACCATCACCCAATCCCTGAACACCGGGGAGCTGTTTTTT	CATITQSLNTGELFF
NA	TRBV7-2	NA	TRBJ2-2	TGTGCCAGCAACCCCCTTAAGACAGGTCCCGGGGAGCTGTTTTTT	CASNPLKTGPGELFF
NA	TRBV6-4	NA	TRBJ1-2	TGTGCCAGCAGTCCCGGGAACGATCGCTATGGCTACACCTTC	CASSPGNDRYGYTF
once	TRBV11-3	NA	TRBJ2-6	TGTGCCAGCAGCTTAGGAGCCAGAGAGGGCTCTGGGGCCAACGTCCTGACTTTC	CASSLGAREGSGANVLTF
NA	TRBV6-5	NA	TRBJ2-1	TGTGCCAGCAGTTACTCCCAGGGGGGCTACAATGAGCAGTTCTTC	CASSYSQGGYNEQFF
NA	TRBV7-2	NA	TRBJ2-3	TGTGCCAGCAGCTTTGGGGACGACGCAGATACGCAGTATTTT	CASSFGDDADTQYF
NA	TRBV28	NA	TRBJ2-7	TGTGCCAGCAGTTTGCCCAGGGGAGACTCCTACGAGCAGTACTTC	CASSLPRGDSYEQYF
NA	TRBV6-5	NA	TRBJ2-3	TGTGCCAGCAGTTACGGAAAGGGGGGGGTGACGCAGTATTTT	CASSYGKGGVTQYF
few	TRBV15	TRBD2	TRBJ2-3	TGTGCCACCAGCAGAGCTGGGAGGGGAGGAGGGGATACGCAGTATTTT	CATSRAGRGGGDTQYF
NA	TRBV5-1	NA	TRBJ2-7	TGCGCCAGCAGCTTGTCGCCCGGGGCCGGTTACGAGCAGTACTTC	CASSLSPGAGYEQYF
NA	TRBV4-3	TRBD2	TRBJ2-3	TGCGCCAGCAGCCAAGATATAACAGCGGGGCGCACAGATACGCAGTATTTT	CASSQDITAGRTDTQYF
NA	TRBV7-9	TRBD2	TRBJ2-7	TGTGCCAGCAGCCCAAACCTCGGACTAGCGGGCGTCTACGAGCAGTACTTC	CASSPNLGLAGVYEQYF
NA	TRBV6-2/TRBV6-3	NA	TRBJ1-5	TGTGCCAGCAGCGCGGGGCCTTGGCATCAGCCCCAGCATTTT	CASSAGPWHQPQHF
NA	TRBV3-1/TRBV3-2	NA	TRBJ1-5	TGTGCCAGCAGCCAACATGCAGGGGAGGGTCAGCCCCAGCATTTT	CASSQHAGEGQPQHF
NA	TRBV29-1	TRBD2	TRBJ2-7	TGCAGCGTTAGACTAGCGGGAGGGCTCCACGAGCAGTACTTC	CSVRLAGGLHEQYF
NA	TRBV10-3	TRBD1	TRBJ1-2	TGTGCCATCAGTGCGCAGGACAGGCCGGATGGCTACACCTTC	CAISAQDRPDGYTF
NA	TRBV5-1	TRBD1	TRBJ1-1	TGCGCCAGCAGCGGGGGGACAGAAAACACTGAAGCTTTCTTT	CASSGGTENTEAFF
NA	TRBV6-2/TRBV6-3	NA	TRBJ1-5	TGTGCCAGCAGTTACTCGGGGCGGGCCCACAATCAGCCCCAGCATTTT	CASSYSGRAHNQPQHF
NA	TRBV7-9	NA	TRBJ2-7	TGTGCCAGCAGCCCTGTTGGGTCCCCCTACGAGCAGTACTTC	CASSPVGSPYEQYF
NA	TRBV5-1	TRBD2	TRBJ2-3	TGCGCCAGCAGCAGGGGACTAGCGGGAGGGCCCGGAGATACGCAGTATTTT	CASSRGLAGGPGDTQYF
NA	TRBV18	NA	TRBJ2-2	TGTGCCAGCTCACTACCGGGACCCCCGAACACCGGGGAGCTGTTTTTT	CASSLPGPPNTGELFF
NA	TRBV4-3	NA	TRBJ1-4	TGCGCCAGCAGCCGAGAGAGACAGGAAAAACTGTTTTTT	CASSRERQEKLFF
NA	TRBV6-5	TRBD2	TRBJ2-7	TGTGCCAGCACCCCTACTAGCGGCCCCTACGAGCAGTACTTC	CASTPTSGPYEQYF
NA	TRBV5-1	TRBD1	TRBJ1-1	TGCGCCAGCAGCTTGGCCTTGCGACAGGGTGAAGCTTTCTTT	CASSLALRQGEAFF
NA	TRBV14	TRBD1	TRBJ1-3	TGTGCCAGCAGCCCGACAGGGGGAATTTCTGGAAACACCATATATTTT	CASSPTGGISGNTIYF
NA	TRBV3-1/TRBV3-2	NA	TRBJ1-4	TGTGCCAGCAGCCAAGATCGAGACAGGAGCAATGAAAAACTGTTTTTT	CASSQDRDRSNEKLFF
NA	TRBV9	TRBD1	TRBJ2-2	TGTGCCAGCAGCGTAGCTTCAGGGACAGGGGGCCTGGCCGGGGAGCTGTTTTTT	CASSVASGTGGLAGELFF
once	TRBV28	TRBD1	TRBJ2-7	TGTGCCAGCAGTTCCGGGGACAGGCACTACGAGCAGTACTTC	CASSSGDRHYEQYF
NA	TRBV7-8	TRBD2	TRBJ2-7	TGTGCCAGCAGCCCGGGGACCGGACTAGCGGGAGGGCCTGCCTACGAGCAGTACTTC	CASSPGTGLAGGPAYEQYF
NA	TRBV5-1	NA	TRBJ2-1	TGCGCCAGCAGCTTGGAGGTAGCGAATGAGCAGTTCTTC	CASSLEVANEQFF
NA	TRBV28	TRBD1	TRBJ1-1	TGTGCCAGCAGCCGGACGGGATGGACAGGGGGTAACACTGAAGCTTTCTTT	CASSRTGWTGGNTEAFF
NA	TRBV15	NA	TRBJ2-7	TGTGCCACCAGCAGAGATATAGCGTCAGGACCCTACGAGCAGTACTTC	CATSRDIASGPYEQYF
NA	TRBV6-5	TRBD1	TRBJ1-4	TGTGCCAGCAGTCCCGGACAGGGGCCCCTCACGAGGCTGTTTTTT	CASSPGQGPLTRLFF
few	TRBV20-1	NA	TRBJ1-1	TGCAGGGCCGGGGAGTCTGAAGCTTTCTTT	CRAGESEAFF
few	TRBV7-6	TRBD2	TRBJ2-5	TGTGCCAGCAGCTTAGAGAGCGGGAGCGGCGGAGAGACCCAGTACTTC	CASSLESGSGGETQYF
NA	TRBV5-4	TRBD1	TRBJ1-2	TGTGCCAGCAGCTGGACAGGGGGTTTGGCCTATGGCTACACCTTC	CASSWTGGLAYGYTF
NA	TRBV30	NA	TRBJ1-2	TGTGCCTGGGGTTTTCTCTACGGCTACACCTTC	CAWGFLYGYTF